These 10 T cell receptor beta chains came from one sample sequenced in a study of shared clonotypes between healthy human individuals. Only in-frame clones appear in the TCRdb table, and some are missing; sequencing was by immunoSEQ multiplex PCR. The sample yields over a million clones, roughly 95% seen once. The sample was naive CD4+ T cells sorted from blood. Sample subset: CD45RA+ positively selected. These receptors originate from a man aged 25 to 40 in good health.

The V and J genes are TRBV29-1 and TRBJ1-1, with a tentative D call TRBD1 (5 bases). CDR3 size: 14 residues. V dropped 3 bases and J dropped 0 bases, with 11 bases sitting between them. CDR1 and CDR2 (germline): SQVTM, ANQGSEA. CDR3 nucleotides: TGCAGCGTTGAGGGGGGTCGGTTGAACACTGAAGCTTTCTTT. Amino acids: CSVEGGRLNTEAFF.

This clone was recorded only once. The chain is built from TRBV6-5 and TRBJ1-2; no clear D. V shed 7 bases and J shed 4 bases, with 7 bases lying between them. Germline CDR1 MNHEY, CDR2 SVGAGI. The CDR3 contains 11 residues. The CDR3 reads CASNSAYGYTF. The CDR3 bases are TGTGCCAGCAACTCGGCCTATGGCTACACCTTC.

V and J are TRBV28 and TRBJ2-5, with D perhaps given as TRBD1 or TRBD2 (5 bases each). Germline V gives CDR1 MDHEN, CDR2 SYDVKM. This CDR3 contains 18 residues. Trimming cost V 3 bases and J 0 bases, with 20 bases left between them. The CDR3 sequence is CASSFPPRRGVDQETQYF. As DNA, the CDR3 is TGTGCCAGCAGTTTTCCACCCCGTAGGGGAGTGGACCAAGAGACCCAGTACTTC.

The chain uses TRBV28 and TRBJ2-2; D ambiguous. Germline V CDR1 and CDR2: MDHEN, SYDVKM. CDR3 length: 11 amino acids. Trimming stripped 6 bases from V and 13 bases from J, with 12 bases between. The CDR3 nucleotides are TGTGCCAGCAGCTCACTTGGCGGGCTGTTTTTT. Translation gives CASSSLGGLFF.

The DNA for the CDR3 is TGCGCCAGCAGCTCTGACAGCCAAAACACTGAAGCTTTCTTT. Translated, it gives CASSSDSQNTEAFF. The gene calls are TRBV5-1 and TRBJ1-1, with D maybe TRBD1 (5 bases). Trimming took off 3 bases at V and 2 bases at J, with 11 bases between the two ends. Germline values: CDR1 SGHRS, CDR2 YFSETQ. This CDR3 has 14 residues.

The CDR3 spells CASSYGDEQFF. CDR3 DNA: TGTGCCAGCAGTTACGGGGATGAGCAGTTCTTC. The V call is TRBV6-5, the J call TRBJ2-1; D remains unclear. The ends were cut back, 2 bases at V and 8 bases at J, with 4 bases in the middle. The CDR3 extends over 11 amino acids. Germline CDR1 is MNHEY and CDR2 is SVGAGI.

The chain joins TRBV11-2 to TRBJ2-7; D is unresolved. Germline V lookup: CDR1 SGHAT, CDR2 FQNNGV. The ends were cut back, 3 bases at V and 2 bases at J, with 8 bases in the middle. The CDR3 totals 13 residues. The CDR3 DNA is TGTGCCAGCAGCTTCAGGCAGACCTACGAGCAGTACTTC. Protein: CASSFRQTYEQYF.

This chain connects TRBV10-3 to TRBJ2-1; 10 bases fit TRBD2. The CDR3 sequence is 16 residues long. CDR1 is ENHRY and CDR2 is SYGVKD in the germline V gene. Losses at the gene ends were 10 bases for V and 0 bases for J; bases not matched to a gene: 9. CDR3 DNA: TGTGCCAACAGCGGGGGGGTAGATAGCTCCTACAATGAGCAGTTCTTC. Amino acids: CANSGGVDSSYNEQFF.

This chain joins TRBV29-1 and TRBJ2-3; D is uncertain. This CDR3 comprises 13 residues. Trimming took 1 base from V and 10 from J, leaving 15 bases between them. The V gene's germline CDR1 is SQVTM and CDR2 ANQGSEA. The CDR3 here is CSVEVAFANSQYF. In DNA form, the CDR3 reads TGCAGCGTTGAAGTTGCGTTTGCCAATTCGCAGTATTTT.

CDR3 sequence reads: CASSILAGGRSGANVLTF. CDR3 DNA sequence: TGTGCCAGTAGTATTCTGGCAGGGGGCAGGTCTGGGGCCAACGTCCTGACTTTC. The chain combines TRBV19 with TRBJ2-6; 8 nucleotides agree with TRBD1. V lost 3 bases, J lost 1 base, and 8 bases stayed unmatched. This CDR3 has 18 amino acids. Germline V gene sequence: CDR1 LNHDA, CDR2 SQIVND (reference sequence).